This TCR beta chain was identified in a study of T cell responses to AZD1222 COVID-19 vaccine. Overall study results and limits: Only six or seven AZD1222 recipients tested seropositive at baseline.

A note on this clone: Its antigen remains unknown.

The CDR3 contains 13 residues. Trimming stripped 4 bases from V and 8 bases from J, with 11 bases between. In germline, CDR1 is SGHDN, CDR2 FVKESK. Profiling relied on immunoSEQ multiplex PCR, and the TCRdb table lists in-frame clones only, not all of them. Here the sample spans 88,000 or so clones, approximately 91% being singletons. The sequencing here drew on peripheral blood, taken on day 0 of AZD1222 vaccination. The V call is TRBV14, the J call TRBJ1-4; possible D gene TRBD1, 5 bases. The clonotype was recovered from an adult in good health. Here the CDR3 DNA reads TGTGCCAGCAGCCGGCAGGGAAGAGAAAAACTGTTTTTT. Amino acids: CASSRQGREKLFF. Together with reference TRBV14 and TRBJ1-4, the CDR3 gives the full variable domain: EAGVTQFPSHSVIEKGQTVTLRCDPISGHDNLYWYRRVMGKEIKFLLHFVKESKQDESGMPNNRFLAERTGGTYSTLKVQPAELEDSGVYFCASSRQGREKLFFGSGTQLSVL.